The entry that follows covers one T cell receptor (beta chain) sequence. Its antigen is undetermined. V gave up 2 bases and J gave up 5 bases; unmatched junction bases: 5. Germline V gene data show CDR1 as SGDLS and CDR2 as YYNGEE. The length of the CDR3 is 15 residues. This entry belongs to a study of T cell responses to AZD1222 COVID-19 vaccine. Study-level background: Timing groups of about 4 and about 12 weeks for second doses were pooled. Points from the study as a whole: Baseline testing showed seropositivity in only 6 or 7 AZD1222 recipients.

The data were produced by immunoSEQ multiplex PCR, yet TCRdb's version contains in-frame clones alone and is incomplete. The repertoire holds under 95,000 clones, 70% to 90% seen once, with under 9% in the top ten. Sequences were derived from peripheral blood, sampled on day 0 of AZD1222 vaccination. This sequence was found in an adult in good health. This chain connects TRBV9 to TRBJ2-1, with 9 bases lining up with TRBD2. CDR3 nucleotides: TGTGCCAGCAGCGTGCGGACTAGCGCCAACAATGAGCAGTTCTTC. Its protein is CASSVRTSANNEQFF. Full variable domain (outside the CDR3, taken from reference TRBV9 and TRBJ2-1): DSGVTQTPKHLITATGQRVTLRCSPRSGDLSVYWYQQSLDQGLQFLIQYYNGEERAKGNILERFSAQQFPDLHSELNLSSLELGDSALYFCASSVRTSANNEQFFGPGTRLTVL.